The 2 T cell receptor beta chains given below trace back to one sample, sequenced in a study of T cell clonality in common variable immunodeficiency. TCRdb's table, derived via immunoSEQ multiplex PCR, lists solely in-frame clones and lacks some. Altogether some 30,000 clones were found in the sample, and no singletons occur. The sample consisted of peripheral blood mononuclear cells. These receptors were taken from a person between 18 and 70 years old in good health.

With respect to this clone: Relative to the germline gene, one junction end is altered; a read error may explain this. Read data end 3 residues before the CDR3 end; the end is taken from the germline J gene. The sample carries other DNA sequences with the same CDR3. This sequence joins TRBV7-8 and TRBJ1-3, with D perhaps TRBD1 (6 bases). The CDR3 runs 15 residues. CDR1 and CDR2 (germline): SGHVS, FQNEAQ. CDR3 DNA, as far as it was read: TGTGCCAGCAAGACAGGCCCGGCGTCTGGAAACACA. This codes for CASKTGPASGNT. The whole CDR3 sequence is CASKTGPASGNTIYF.

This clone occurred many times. The CDR3 loop is CASSPGQNTGELFF. CDR3 DNA (partial): TGCGCCAGCAGTCCGGGACAGAACACCGGGGAG. The chain uses TRBV10-1 and TRBJ2-2, with a tentative D call TRBD1 (6 bases). The read ends 3 residues before the CDR3 terminus; that terminus is restored from the germline J gene. CDR1 is WNHNN, CDR2 SYGVQD, per germline (reference sequence). CDR3 length equals 14 residues. V lost 5 bases, J lost 1 base, and 8 bases lay in between.